The source of this T cell receptor beta chain is a study of tissue T cells after allogeneic stem cell transplantation. Study-wide results and caveats: Within patients, tissue anatomy strongly shaped TCR repertoire composition. This small cohort was clinically heterogeneous, and sampling depth was a limitation. Across patients, clones rarely overlapped, yet motif clusters were shared tissue-specifically.

Germline V gene sequence: CDR1 NSHNY, CDR2 SYGAGN. CDR3 length: 13 amino acids. With 2 bases clipped from V and 7 bases from J, the junction kept 2 bases outside the gene matches. The time point was: mouse harvest day 14 after allogeneic transplant. Tail vein injection delivered 10^7 T-cell-depleted bone marrow cells and 10^6 splenic CD5+ T cells. Tissues came from B6→BALB/c major-mismatch GVHD mice at day 7 or 14. A remark on this clone: Antigen unknown. All gene names here are mouse names. The read stops 1 residue short of the end of the CDR3; the missing end is completed from the germline J gene.

The repertoire was sequenced with immunoSEQ multiplex PCR; TCRdb's copy has only in-frame clones and lacks some. Of approximately 3,000 clones detected, about 45% appear once; the ten largest clones hold 21%. The TCR originated in a female BALB/c mouse given C57BL/6 T cells with graft-versus-host disease after an allogeneic hematopoietic cell transplant. Sequenced material: gut tissue. This chain joins TRBV13-1 and TRBJ2-5, with 9 nucleotides matching TRBD1. CDR3 loop: CASSEGTGNTQYF. The covered CDR3 bases are TGTGCCAGCAGTGAGGGGACAGGGAACACCCAGTAC.